This TCR beta chain was recorded in a study of patients and donors after allogeneic stem cell transplantation. Details on this clonotype: A much larger clone lies one base from this, so it may be a read error.

TCRdb redid the calling of the RT-PCR reads with MiXCR, one entry per CDR3 protein. In the table there are about a million distinct CDR3 sequences, roughly 18% of which are singletons. CDR3 length equals 14 residues. Sequencing was performed on blood, either unsorted or a sorted T cell fraction (not recorded which). This sequence was found in a human donor who was either an allogeneic HSCT recipient or a stem cell or donor lymphocyte infusion donor (not recorded which). It is not recorded whose cells these are; they may come from a transplant donor. V is TRBV12-3 or TRBV12-4 and J is TRBJ2-1, with 10 bases lining up with TRBD2. CDR3 nucleotides: TGTGCCAGCAGAGCGGGGGGGCTTGGTAATGGGCAGTTCTTC. This sequence encodes CASRAGGLGNGQFF.